The present T cell receptor (beta chain) was sequenced within a study of CD8+CD57+ T cells in acquired aplastic anemia. The authors sequenced patients whose flow cytometry had shown CD8+CD57+ cell expansion. The cohort consisted entirely of patients having severe acquired aplastic anemia. About this clonotype: Its antigen is unknown.

Trimming stripped 6 bases from V and 0 bases from J, with 12 bases between. Germline-derived CDR1 and CDR2 are MDHEN and SYDVKM. This CDR3 has 14 residues. Whole-study findings and limits: Both patients and controls carried the same twenty-nine CD8+ CDR3 sequences.

Researchers used genomic DNA as the template to profile TCR beta VDJ and CDR3. TCRdb reprocessed the reads with MiXCR, giving one entry per CDR3 protein. The repertoire has roughly 200,000 distinct CDR3 sequences, roughly three fifths of them found once; the top ten carry roughly 42%. The chain links TRBV28 to TRBJ2-7, with unresolved D. The sample consisted of sorted CD4+, CD8+, or CD8+CD57+ T cells (not recorded which) from PBMCs. This TCR derives from a human donor with aplastic anemia. The CDR3 loop is CASSGRLNSYEQYF. The CDR3 DNA reads TGTGCCAGCAGCGGTCGACTGAACTCCTACGAGCAGTACTTC.